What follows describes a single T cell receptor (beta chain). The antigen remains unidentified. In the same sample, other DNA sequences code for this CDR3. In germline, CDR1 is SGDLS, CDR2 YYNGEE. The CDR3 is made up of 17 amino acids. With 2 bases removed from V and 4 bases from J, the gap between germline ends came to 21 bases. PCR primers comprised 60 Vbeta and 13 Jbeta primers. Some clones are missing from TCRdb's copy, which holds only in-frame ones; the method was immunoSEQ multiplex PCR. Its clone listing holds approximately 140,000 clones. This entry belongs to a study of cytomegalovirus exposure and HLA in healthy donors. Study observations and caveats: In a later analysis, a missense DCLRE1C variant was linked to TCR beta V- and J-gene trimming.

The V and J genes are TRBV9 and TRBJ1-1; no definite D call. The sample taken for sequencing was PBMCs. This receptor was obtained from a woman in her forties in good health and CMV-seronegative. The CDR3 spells CASSVEGRGIRSTEAFF. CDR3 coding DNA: TGTGCCAGCAGCGTGGAGGGAAGAGGGATCCGGAGCACTGAAGCTTTCTTT.